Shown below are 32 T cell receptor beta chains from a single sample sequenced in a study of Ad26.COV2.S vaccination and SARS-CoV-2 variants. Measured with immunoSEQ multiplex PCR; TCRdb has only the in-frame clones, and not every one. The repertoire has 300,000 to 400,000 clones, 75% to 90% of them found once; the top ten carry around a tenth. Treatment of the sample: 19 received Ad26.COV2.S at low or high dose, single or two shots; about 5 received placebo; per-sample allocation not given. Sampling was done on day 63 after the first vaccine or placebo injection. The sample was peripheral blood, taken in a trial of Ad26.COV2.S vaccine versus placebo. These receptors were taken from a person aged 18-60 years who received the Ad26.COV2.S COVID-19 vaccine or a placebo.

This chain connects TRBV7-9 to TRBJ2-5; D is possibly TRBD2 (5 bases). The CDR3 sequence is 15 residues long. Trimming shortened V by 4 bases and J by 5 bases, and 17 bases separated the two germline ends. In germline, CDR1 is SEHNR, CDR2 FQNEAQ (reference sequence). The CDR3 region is CASSSDYTGEETQYF. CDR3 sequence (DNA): TGTGCCAGCAGCTCCGATTACACCGGGGAGGAGACCCAGTACTTC. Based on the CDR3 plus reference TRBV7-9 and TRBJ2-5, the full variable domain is DTGVSQNPRHKITKRGQNVTFRCDPISEHNRLYWYRQTLGQGPEFLTYFQNEAQLEKSRLLSDRFSAERPKGSFSTLEIQRTEQGDSAMYLCASSSDYTGEETQYFGPGTRLLVL.

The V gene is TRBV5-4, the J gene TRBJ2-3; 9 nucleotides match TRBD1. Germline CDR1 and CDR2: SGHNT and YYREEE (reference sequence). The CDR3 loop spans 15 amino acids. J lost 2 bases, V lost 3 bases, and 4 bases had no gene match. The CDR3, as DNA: TGTGCCAGCAGCTGGACAGGGGCCTACACAGATACGCAGTATTTT. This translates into CASSWTGAYTDTQYF.

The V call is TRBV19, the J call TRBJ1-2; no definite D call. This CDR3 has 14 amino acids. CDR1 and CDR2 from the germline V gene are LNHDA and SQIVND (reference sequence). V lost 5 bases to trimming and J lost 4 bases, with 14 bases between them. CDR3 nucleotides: TGTGCCAGTAGTCGCCCGGTCAGAGCCTATGGCTACACCTTC. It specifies CASSRPVRAYGYTF.

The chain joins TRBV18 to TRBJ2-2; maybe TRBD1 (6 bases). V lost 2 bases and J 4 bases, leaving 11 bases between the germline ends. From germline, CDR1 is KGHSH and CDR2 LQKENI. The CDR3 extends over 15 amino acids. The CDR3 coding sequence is TGTGCCAGCTCACCAATCAGCAGGGGCACCGGGGAGCTGTTTTTT. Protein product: CASSPISRGTGELFF. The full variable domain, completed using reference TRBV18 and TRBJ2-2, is NAGVMQNPRHLVRRRGQEARLRCSPMKGHSHVYWYRQLPEEGLKFMVYLQKENIIDESGMPKERFSAEFPKEGPSILRIQQVVRGDSAAYFCASSPISRGTGELFFGEGSRLTVL.

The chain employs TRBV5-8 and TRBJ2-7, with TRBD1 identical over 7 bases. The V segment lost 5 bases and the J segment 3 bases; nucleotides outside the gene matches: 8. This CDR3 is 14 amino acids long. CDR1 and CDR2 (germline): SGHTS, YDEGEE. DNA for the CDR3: TGTGCCAGCAGGCTTACAACAGGGGTCTACGAGCAGTACTTC. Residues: CASRLTTGVYEQYF.

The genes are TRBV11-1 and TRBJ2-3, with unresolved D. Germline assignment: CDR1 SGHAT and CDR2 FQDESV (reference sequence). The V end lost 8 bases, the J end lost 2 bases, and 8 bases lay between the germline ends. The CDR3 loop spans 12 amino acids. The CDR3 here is CASGAPTDTQYF. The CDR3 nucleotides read TGTGCCAGCGGTGCACCCACAGATACGCAGTATTTT. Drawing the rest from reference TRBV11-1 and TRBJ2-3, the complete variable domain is EAEVAQSPRYKITEKSQAVAFWCDPISGHATLYWYRQILGQGPELLVQFQDESVVDDSQLPKDRFSAERLKGVDSTLKIQPAELGDSAMYLCASGAPTDTQYFGPGTRLTVL.

The CDR3 DNA is TGTGCCAGCAGCGGGACCTCACATTATTCACCCCTCCACTTT. Encoded protein: CASSGTSHYSPLHF. The chain couples TRBV7-9 to TRBJ1-6, with a possible D match to TRBD1 (5 bases). Germline V gives CDR1 SEHNR, CDR2 FQNEAQ (reference sequence). The germline V and J ends were trimmed by 5 bases and 8 bases, with 13 bases remaining between them. This CDR3 comprises 14 residues.

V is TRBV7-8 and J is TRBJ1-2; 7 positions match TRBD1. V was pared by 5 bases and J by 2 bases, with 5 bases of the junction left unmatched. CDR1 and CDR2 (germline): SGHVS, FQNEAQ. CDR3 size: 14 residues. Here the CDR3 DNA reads TGTGCCAGCAGCCACGGACAGGAGAACTATGGCTACACCTTC. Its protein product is CASSHGQENYGYTF.

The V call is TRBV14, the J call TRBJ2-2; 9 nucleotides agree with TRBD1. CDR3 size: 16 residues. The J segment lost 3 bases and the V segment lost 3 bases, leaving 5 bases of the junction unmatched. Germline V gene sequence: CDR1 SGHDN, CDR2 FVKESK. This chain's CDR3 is CASSHRTGDDTGELFF. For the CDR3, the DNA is TGTGCCAGCAGCCATCGGACAGGGGACGACACCGGGGAGCTGTTTTTT.

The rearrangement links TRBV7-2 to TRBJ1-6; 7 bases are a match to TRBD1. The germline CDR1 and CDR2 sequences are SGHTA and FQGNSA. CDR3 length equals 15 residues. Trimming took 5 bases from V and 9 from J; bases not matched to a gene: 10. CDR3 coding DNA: TGTGCCAGCAGCCCCAGGACAGGACTCGGTTCACCCCTCCACTTT. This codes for CASSPRTGLGSPLHF.

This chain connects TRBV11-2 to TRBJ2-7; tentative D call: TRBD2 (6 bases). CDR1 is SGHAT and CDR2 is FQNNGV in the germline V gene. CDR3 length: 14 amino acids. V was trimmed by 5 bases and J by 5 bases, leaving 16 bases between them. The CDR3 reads CASSPRGRGNEQYF. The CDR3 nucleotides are TGTGCCAGCAGCCCCCGAGGGCGGGGTAACGAGCAGTACTTC.

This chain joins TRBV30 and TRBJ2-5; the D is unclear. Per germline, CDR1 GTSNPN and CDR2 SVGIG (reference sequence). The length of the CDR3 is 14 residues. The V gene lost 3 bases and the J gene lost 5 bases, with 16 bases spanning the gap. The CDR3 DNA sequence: TGTGCCTGGAGCCTAATGTCTTTTCGGGAGACCCAGTACTTC. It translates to CAWSLMSFRETQYF.

CDR3 coding DNA: TGTGCCAGCAGTCAAACGACAGGGGGAGGCTACACCTTC. Protein: CASSQTTGGGYTF. This rearrangement joins TRBV28 to TRBJ1-2; 9 nucleotides agree with TRBD1. Germline CDR1 is MDHEN and CDR2 is SYDVKM. The CDR3 runs 13 residues. With V trimmed by 5 bases and J by 8 bases, 6 bases remained unmatched.

CDR3 sequence: CASNWGQGETGELFF. As DNA, the CDR3 is TGTGCCAGCAATTGGGGACAGGGAGAGACCGGGGAGCTGTTTTTT. The chain has TRBV28 and TRBJ2-2, with TRBD1 matching 9 bases. The CDR3 spans 15 residues. Germline V CDR1 and CDR2: MDHEN, SYDVKM. With 7 bases clipped from V and 5 bases from J, the junction kept 8 bases outside the gene matches.

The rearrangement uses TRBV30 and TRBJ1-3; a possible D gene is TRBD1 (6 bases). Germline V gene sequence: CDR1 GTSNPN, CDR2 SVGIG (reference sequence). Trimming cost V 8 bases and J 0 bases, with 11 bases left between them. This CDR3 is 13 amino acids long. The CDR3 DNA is TGTGCCCGGGGGGGCTCCTCTGGAAACACCATATATTTT. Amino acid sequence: CARGGSSGNTIYF.

The chain's CDR3 is CASSRQGSFQETQYF. Here the CDR3 DNA reads TGCGCCAGCAGCCGTCAGGGATCCTTCCAAGAGACCCAGTACTTC. This chain connects TRBV5-1 to TRBJ2-5, with TRBD1 as a possible D gene (5 bases). The germline V gene encodes CDR1 SGHRS and CDR2 YFSETQ. The CDR3 runs to 15 residues. Trimming took 4 bases from V and 1 from J, leaving 14 bases between them.

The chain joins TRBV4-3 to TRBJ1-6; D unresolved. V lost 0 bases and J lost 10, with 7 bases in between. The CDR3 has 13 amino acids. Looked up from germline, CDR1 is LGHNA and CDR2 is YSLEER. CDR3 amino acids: CASSQDGESPLHF. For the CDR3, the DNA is TGCGCCAGCAGCCAAGACGGAGAGTCACCCCTCCACTTT.

The CDR3 loop reads CASSYSSQETGVKGYEQYF. CDR3 nucleotide sequence: TGTGCCAGCAGTTACTCGAGTCAGGAGACAGGGGTAAAAGGTTACGAGCAGTACTTC. This chain joins TRBV6-2 or TRBV6-3 and TRBJ2-7, with 8 nucleotides matching TRBD1. The CDR3 spans 19 residues. Looked up from germline, CDR1 is MNHEY and CDR2 is SVGEGT. Trimming took 0 bases from V and 4 from J; bases not matched to a gene: 17.

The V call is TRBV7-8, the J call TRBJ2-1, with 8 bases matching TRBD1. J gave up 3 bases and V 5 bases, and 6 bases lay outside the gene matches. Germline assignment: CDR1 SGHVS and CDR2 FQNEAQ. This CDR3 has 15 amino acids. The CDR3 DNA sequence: TGTGCCAGCAGCCCCCTCGGACAGGGCTACAATGAGCAGTTCTTC. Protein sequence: CASSPLGQGYNEQFF.

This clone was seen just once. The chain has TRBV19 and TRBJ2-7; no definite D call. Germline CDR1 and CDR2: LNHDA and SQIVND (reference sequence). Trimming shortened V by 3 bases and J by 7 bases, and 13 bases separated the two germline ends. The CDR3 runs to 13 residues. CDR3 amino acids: CASSILIGREQYF. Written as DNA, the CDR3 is TGTGCCAGTAGTATTTTAATAGGGCGGGAGCAGTACTTC.

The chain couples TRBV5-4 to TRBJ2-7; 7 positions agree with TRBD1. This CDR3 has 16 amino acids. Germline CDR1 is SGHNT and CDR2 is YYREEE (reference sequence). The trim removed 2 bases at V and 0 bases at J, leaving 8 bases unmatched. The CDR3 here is CASSLGGKGNSYEQYF. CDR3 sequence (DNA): TGTGCCAGCAGCTTAGGGGGCAAGGGGAACTCCTACGAGCAGTACTTC.

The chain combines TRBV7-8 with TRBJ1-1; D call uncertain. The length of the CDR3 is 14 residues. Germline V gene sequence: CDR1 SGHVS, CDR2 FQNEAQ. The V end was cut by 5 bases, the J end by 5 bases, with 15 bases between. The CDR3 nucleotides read TGTGCCAGCAGCGCAACGGCCGGGAGGACTGAAGCTTTCTTT. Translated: CASSATAGRTEAFF.

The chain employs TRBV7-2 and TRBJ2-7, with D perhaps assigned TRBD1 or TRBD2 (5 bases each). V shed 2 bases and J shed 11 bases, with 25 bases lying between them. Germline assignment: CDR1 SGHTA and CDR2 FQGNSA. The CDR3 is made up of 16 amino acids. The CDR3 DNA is TGTGCCAGCAGCTTAACCCCCGGGACCGGCTTTAAATTGGAGTACTTC. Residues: CASSLTPGTGFKLEYF.

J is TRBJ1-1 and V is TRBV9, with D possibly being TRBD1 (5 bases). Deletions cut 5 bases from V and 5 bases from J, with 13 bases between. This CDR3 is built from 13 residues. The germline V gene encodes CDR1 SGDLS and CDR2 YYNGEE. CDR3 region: CASSSGLATEAFF. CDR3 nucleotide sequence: TGTGCCAGCAGTTCGGGGCTGGCGACTGAAGCTTTCTTT.

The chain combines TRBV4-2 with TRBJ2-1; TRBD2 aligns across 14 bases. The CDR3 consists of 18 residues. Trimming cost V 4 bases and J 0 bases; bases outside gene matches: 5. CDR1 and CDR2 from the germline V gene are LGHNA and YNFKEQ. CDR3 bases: TGTGCCAGCAGCCGACGACTAGCGGGAGGGAGCTCCTACAATGAGCAGTTCTTC. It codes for CASSRRLAGGSSYNEQFF.

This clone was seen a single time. The CDR3 spells CASIGQGNTEAFF. In nucleotides, the CDR3 is TGCGCCAGCATTGGCCAGGGGAATACTGAAGCTTTCTTT. The gene calls are TRBV5-1 and TRBJ1-1; D might be TRBD1 (6 bases). V lost 6 bases and J lost 5, with 14 bases in between. Germline V gene data show CDR1 as SGHRS and CDR2 as YFSETQ. The CDR3 runs 13 residues.

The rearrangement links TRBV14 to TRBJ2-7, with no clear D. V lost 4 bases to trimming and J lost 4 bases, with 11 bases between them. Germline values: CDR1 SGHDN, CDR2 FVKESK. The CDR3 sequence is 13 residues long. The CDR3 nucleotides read TGTGCCAGCAGCCCAAGGACCTTATACGAGCAGTACTTC. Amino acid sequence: CASSPRTLYEQYF.

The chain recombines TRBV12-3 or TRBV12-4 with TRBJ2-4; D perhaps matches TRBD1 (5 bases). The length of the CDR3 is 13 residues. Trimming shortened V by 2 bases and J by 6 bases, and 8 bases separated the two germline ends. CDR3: CASSLPRGNIQYF. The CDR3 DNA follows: TGTGCCAGCAGTTTACCTAGGGGAAACATTCAGTACTTC.

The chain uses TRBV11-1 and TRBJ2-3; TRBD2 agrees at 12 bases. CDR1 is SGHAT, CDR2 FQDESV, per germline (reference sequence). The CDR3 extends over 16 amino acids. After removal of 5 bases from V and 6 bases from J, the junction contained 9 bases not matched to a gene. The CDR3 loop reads CASSLRLAGVGDTQYF. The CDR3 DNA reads TGTGCCAGCAGCCTCCGACTAGCGGGGGTAGGTGATACGCAGTATTTT.

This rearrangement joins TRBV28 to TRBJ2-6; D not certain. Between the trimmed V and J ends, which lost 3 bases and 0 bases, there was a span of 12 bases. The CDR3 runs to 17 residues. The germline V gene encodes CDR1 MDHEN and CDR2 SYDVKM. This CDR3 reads CASSLGQFGSGANVLTF. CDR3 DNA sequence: TGTGCCAGCAGTTTGGGTCAATTCGGCTCTGGGGCCAACGTCCTGACTTTC.

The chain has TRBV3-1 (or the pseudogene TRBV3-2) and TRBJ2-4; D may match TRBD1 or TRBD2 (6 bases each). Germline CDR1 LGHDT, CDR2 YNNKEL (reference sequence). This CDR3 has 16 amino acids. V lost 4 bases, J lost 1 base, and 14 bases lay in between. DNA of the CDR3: TGTGCCAGCAGCCCCGACGGGGGCCTGGCCAAAAACATTCAGTACTTC. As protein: CASSPDGGLAKNIQYF.

CDR3 nucleotide sequence: TGTGCCAGCACTTCTCGGACAGATACGCAGTATTTT. Its translation: CASTSRTDTQYF. This chain uses TRBV12-3 or TRBV12-4 with TRBJ2-3; no definite D call. The CDR3 contains 12 residues. Trimming removed 7 bases at V and 3 bases at J, with 8 bases between.